The 18 T cell receptor beta chains presented below share a single source sample, sequenced in a study of blood T cells in healthy people across ages. A second roughly 6 to 11 cycle PCR used barcoded and J-beta primers. TCRdb processed the 5' RACE reads anew with MiXCR; each CDR3 protein has one entry. Among fewer than 900,000 distinct CDR3 sequences, about half were seen once, and the ten largest hold 25% to 35%. Sequencing used blood. Receptors were obtained from a woman aged 60-75 years in good health.

A single count supports this clonotype. This rearrangement joins TRBV3-1 to TRBJ2-5; tentative D call: TRBD2 (5 bases). The germline V gene has CDR1 LGHDT and CDR2 YNNKEL (reference sequence). The CDR3 extends over 16 amino acids. V was trimmed by 3 bases and J by 2 bases, leaving 16 bases between them. The chain's CDR3 is CASSQAGAEPQETQYF. DNA for the CDR3: TGTGCCAGCAGCCAGGCTGGAGCGGAGCCACAAGAGACCCAGTACTTC.

This rearrangement joins TRBV28 to TRBJ1-1; 7 bases are a match to TRBD1. Germline trimming cut 6 bases from V and 10 bases from J; bases unmatched to any gene: 14. The germline V gene encodes CDR1 MDHEN and CDR2 SYDVKM. The CDR3 covers 14 residues. This CDR3 reads CASSSRGGGTGAFF. CDR3 sequence (DNA): TGTGCCAGCAGCTCCAGGGGGGGGGGTACAGGAGCTTTCTTT.

The chain recombines TRBV7-2 with TRBJ1-2, with D perhaps TRBD1 (6 bases). The germline V gene has CDR1 SGHTA and CDR2 FQGNSA. With 2 bases removed from V and 2 bases from J, the gap between germline ends came to 12 bases. The CDR3 has 15 amino acids. In DNA form, the CDR3 reads TGTGCCAGCAGCTTATCTGGACAGCTAAACTATGGCTACACCTTC. Its protein product is CASSLSGQLNYGYTF.

The V call is TRBV6-5, the J call TRBJ2-1; D gene ambiguous. The CDR3 loop spans 13 amino acids. V lost 2 bases to trimming and J lost 7 bases, with 9 bases between them. The germline gives CDR1 MNHEY, CDR2 SVGAGI. The CDR3 nucleotides are TGTGCCAGCAGTTACGAAGGTTGGAATGAGCAGTTCTTC. It is translated as CASSYEGWNEQFF.

The genes are TRBV7-2 and TRBJ2-7; 9 bases match TRBD1. Losses at the gene ends were 5 bases for V and 3 bases for J; bases not matched to a gene: 8. CDR3 size: 15 residues. CDR1 is SGHTA, CDR2 FQGNSA, per germline. The CDR3 spells CASSQRQGGGYEQYF. CDR3 DNA sequence: TGTGCCAGCAGCCAAAGACAGGGGGGGGGCTACGAGCAGTACTTC.

CDR3 region: CASSQDLIMTGEGSKQYF. The CDR3 bases are TGCGCCAGCAGCCAAGATCTCATAATGACAGGGGAGGGATCCAAGCAGTACTTC. The rearrangement links TRBV4-3 to TRBJ2-4, with D possibly being TRBD1 (8 bases). Germline V lookup: CDR1 LGHNA, CDR2 YSLEER. The CDR3 spans 18 residues. The germline V and J ends were trimmed by 0 bases and 13 bases, with 28 bases remaining between them.

The chain has TRBV9 and TRBJ1-1; 10 bases map to TRBD1. This CDR3 comprises 15 residues. Germline-derived CDR1 and CDR2 are SGDLS and YYNGEE. J gave up 6 bases and V 3 bases, and 8 bases lay outside the gene matches. The CDR3 bases are TGTGCCAGCAGCGCTGGACAGGGGGGTCTCGCTGAAGCTTTCTTT. Its translation: CASSAGQGGLAEAFF.

This clonotype was detected only a few times. This chain connects TRBV30 to TRBJ2-3; 9 bases agree with TRBD2. The V gene end was trimmed by 0 bases and the J gene end by 9 bases; junction bases not matched to a gene: 7. The CDR3 extends over 14 amino acids. Germline V gene lookup returns CDR1 GTSNPN and CDR2 SVGIG (reference sequence). Here the CDR3 reads CAWSVRAGGGTQYF. CDR3 bases: TGTGCCTGGAGTGTACGAGCGGGAGGAGGAACGCAGTATTTT.

This clonotype has just a few counts. Relative to the germline gene, one junction end is altered; a read error may explain this. The chain is built from TRBV2 and TRBJ1-6, with no clear D. CDR1 and CDR2 from the germline V gene are SNHLY and FYNNEI. The CDR3 is made up of 12 amino acids. This chain's CDR3 is CASSPNNLPLHF. CDR3 in DNA: TGTGCCAGCAGTCCGAATAATTTACCCCTCCACTTT. The full variable domain, rest sourced from reference TRBV2 and TRBJ1-6, is EPEVTQTPSHQVTQMGQEVILRCVPISNHLYFYWYRQILGQKVEFLVSFYNNEISEKSEIFDDQFSVERPDGSNFTLKIRSTKLEDSAMYFCASSPNNLPLHFGNGTRLTVT.

In this sample, this clonotype turned up a few times. The J gene is TRBJ2-1, the V gene TRBV7-6; no definite D call. The V gene's germline CDR1 is SGHVS and CDR2 FNYEAQ. V dropped 5 bases and J dropped 5 bases, with 13 bases sitting between them. The CDR3 runs 14 residues. In DNA, the CDR3 is TGTGCCAGCAGCCCAACCGACGGAGACAATGAGCAGTTCTTC. Translating gives CASSPTDGDNEQFF.

This chain links TRBV7-9 with TRBJ2-7; tentatively, D is TRBD1 (6 bases). Germline V CDR1 and CDR2: SEHNR, FQNEAQ (reference sequence). The CDR3 has 15 amino acids. With 4 bases removed from V and 3 bases from J, the gap between germline ends came to 16 bases. The CDR3 coding sequence is TGTGCCAGCAGCTCCCCCGACAGGAAAATCTACGAGCAGTACTTC. Translated, it gives CASSSPDRKIYEQYF.

J is TRBJ2-5 and V is TRBV5-1; D possibly corresponds to TRBD2 (5 bases). The J call may be incorrect, as the DNA end agrees better with TRBJ2-7. Germline V lookup: CDR1 SGHRS, CDR2 YFSETQ. The CDR3 covers 14 residues. The CDR3: CASEPEGGTYEQYF. DNA of the CDR3: TGCGCCAGCGAACCCGAGGGCGGTACCTACGAGCAGTACTTC.

Only one count was recorded for this clonotype. The chain employs TRBV27 and TRBJ1-2; a possible D gene is TRBD1 (6 bases). Trimming took off 7 bases at V and 3 bases at J, with 21 bases between the two ends. The germline V gene encodes CDR1 MNHEY and CDR2 SMNVEV (reference sequence). The CDR3 length is 16 residues. The CDR3 is CASTSQQGGAYYGYTF. CDR3 bases: TGTGCCAGCACCTCTCAACAGGGCGGGGCATACTATGGCTACACCTTC.

The rearrangement joins TRBV4-2 to TRBJ2-3; D not resolved. CDR3 length equals 13 residues. Germline V gene lookup returns CDR1 LGHNA and CDR2 YNFKEQ. The V end was cut by 0 bases, the J end by 14 bases, with 15 bases between. The CDR3 DNA reads as TGTGCCAGCAGCCAAGACGAGTTGGGGTTGCTGTATTTT. Its translation is CASSQDELGLLYF.

This clonotype was detected only once. CDR3 residues: CASSSPGKWLYEQYF. The CDR3 bases are TGTGCCAGCAGTTCCCCCGGGAAGTGGCTTTACGAGCAGTACTTC. V usage is TRBV28 and J usage is TRBJ2-7, with a tentative D call TRBD2 (5 bases). The germline CDR1 and CDR2 sequences are MDHEN and SYDVKM. The CDR3 spans 15 residues. Trimming shortened V by 4 bases and J by 4 bases, and 17 bases separated the two germline ends.

A single count supports this clonotype. The rearrangement joins TRBV9 to TRBJ1-6; 7 bases agree with TRBD1. CDR1 is SGDLS, CDR2 YYNGEE, per germline. V gave up 5 bases and J gave up 5 bases; unmatched junction bases: 4. The CDR3 has 14 amino acids. Written as DNA, the CDR3 is TGTGCCAGCAGACACGGGACAGATAATTCACCCCTCCACTTT. It specifies CASRHGTDNSPLHF.

This clonotype showed up just a few times. V is TRBV10-3 and J is TRBJ2-7; D possibly uses TRBD1 or TRBD2 (6 bases each). The CDR3 is 16 amino acids. The germline V gene encodes CDR1 ENHRY and CDR2 SYGVKD. The germline V and J ends were trimmed by 4 bases and 3 bases, with 19 bases remaining between them. The CDR3 is CAISGGVQGEDYEQYF. In nucleotides, the CDR3 is TGTGCCATCAGTGGGGGGGTACAGGGTGAAGACTACGAGCAGTACTTC.

A note on this clonotype: A read error may be the cause here, since a much bigger clone is one base away. The chain combines TRBV7-9 with TRBJ2-3; weak D call: TRBD2 (5 bases). This CDR3 comprises 14 residues. Germline-derived CDR1 and CDR2 are SEHNR and FQNEAQ (reference sequence). The CDR3 here is CAGSLSLAADTQYF. The CDR3 DNA is TGTGCCGGCAGCTTAAGTCTAGCCGCAGATACGCAGTATTTT.